This T cell receptor (beta chain) was observed in a study of blood T cell repertoires in COVID-19. As for the study in general: The United States, Italy and Spain supplied acute and convalescent COVID-19 samples. Sources were T cells, B-cell-depleted T cells, or PBMCs; the material itself was cDNA or gDNA.

Original data processing: Scientists estimated how many nucleated cells there were by amplifying reference gene primers. Some clones are missing from TCRdb's copy, which holds only in-frame ones; the method was immunoSEQ multiplex PCR. V and J calls and clone size follow that table, whereas D and trimming were derived from the DNA. The sample shows some 47,000 clones, around 88% of them seen only once. The CDR3 has 13 amino acids. J was trimmed by 4 bases and V by 6 bases; bases with no gene match: 3. This clonotype was obtained from a woman aged 55 to 70 with acute or convalescent COVID-19. V usage is TRBV12-3 or TRBV12-4 and J usage is TRBJ1-1, with 9 bases matching TRBD1. Material for sequencing was peripheral blood. DNA of the CDR3: TGTGCCAGCAGCACAGGGGGCCGCACTGAAGCTTTCTTT. Translated, it gives CASSTGGRTEAFF.